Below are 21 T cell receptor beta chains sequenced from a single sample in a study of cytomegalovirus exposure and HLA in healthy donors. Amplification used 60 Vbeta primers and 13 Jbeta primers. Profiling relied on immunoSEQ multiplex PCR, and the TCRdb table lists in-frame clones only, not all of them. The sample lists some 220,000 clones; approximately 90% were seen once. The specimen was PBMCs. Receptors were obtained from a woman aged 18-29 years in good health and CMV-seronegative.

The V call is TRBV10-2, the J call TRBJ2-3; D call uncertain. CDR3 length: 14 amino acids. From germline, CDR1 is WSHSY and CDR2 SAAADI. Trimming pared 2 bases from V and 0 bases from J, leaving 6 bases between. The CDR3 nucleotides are TGCGCCAGCAGTGAGGCCCGGAGCACAGATACGCAGTATTTT. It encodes CASSEARSTDTQYF.

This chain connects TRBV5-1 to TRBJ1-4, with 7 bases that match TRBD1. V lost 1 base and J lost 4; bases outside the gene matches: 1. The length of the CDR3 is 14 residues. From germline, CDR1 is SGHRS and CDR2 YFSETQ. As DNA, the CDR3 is TGCGCCAGCAGCTTGAGACAGGGTAATGAAAAACTGTTTTTT. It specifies CASSLRQGNEKLFF.

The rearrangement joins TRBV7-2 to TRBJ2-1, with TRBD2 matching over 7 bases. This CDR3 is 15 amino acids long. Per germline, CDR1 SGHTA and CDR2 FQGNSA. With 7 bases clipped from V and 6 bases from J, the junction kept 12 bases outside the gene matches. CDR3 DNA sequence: TGTGCCAGCACCAGCTTTGGCAGGGAGGGCAATGAGCAGTTCTTC. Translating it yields CASTSFGREGNEQFF.

CDR3 DNA sequence: TGTGCCAGCAGCGAAGGGGCCCCCGGGAACACTGAAGCTTTCTTT. Translated, it gives CASSEGAPGNTEAFF. The chain joins TRBV25-1 to TRBJ1-1; TRBD1 might be the D (5 bases). Between the trimmed V and J ends, which lost 6 bases and 1 base, there was a span of 15 bases. Germline CDR1 reads MGHDK; CDR2 reads SYGVNS. The CDR3 has 15 amino acids.

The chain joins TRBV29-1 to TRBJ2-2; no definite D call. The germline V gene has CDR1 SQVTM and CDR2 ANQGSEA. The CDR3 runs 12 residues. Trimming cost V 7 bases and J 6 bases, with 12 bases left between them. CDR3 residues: CSAEAPAGELFF. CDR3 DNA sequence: TGCAGCGCCGAAGCTCCGGCCGGGGAGCTGTTTTTT.

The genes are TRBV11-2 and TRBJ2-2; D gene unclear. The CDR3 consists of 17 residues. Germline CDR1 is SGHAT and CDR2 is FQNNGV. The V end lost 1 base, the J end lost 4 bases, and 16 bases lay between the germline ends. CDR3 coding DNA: TGTGCCAGCAGCTTAGCCTTGTTAAAACGCGGCACCGGGGAGCTGTTTTTT. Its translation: CASSLALLKRGTGELFF.

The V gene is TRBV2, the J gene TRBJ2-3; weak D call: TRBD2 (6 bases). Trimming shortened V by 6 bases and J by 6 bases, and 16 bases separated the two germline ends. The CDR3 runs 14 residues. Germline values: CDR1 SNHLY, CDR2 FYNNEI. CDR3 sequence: CASRTGGTLDTQYF. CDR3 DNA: TGTGCCAGCAGAACCGGGGGTACTTTGGATACGCAGTATTTT.

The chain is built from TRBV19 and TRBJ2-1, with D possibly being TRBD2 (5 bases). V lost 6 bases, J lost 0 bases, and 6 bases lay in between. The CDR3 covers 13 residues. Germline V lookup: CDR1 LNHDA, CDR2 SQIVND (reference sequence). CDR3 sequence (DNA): TGTGCCAGTAGCCGGGACTCCTACAATGAGCAGTTCTTC. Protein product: CASSRDSYNEQFF.

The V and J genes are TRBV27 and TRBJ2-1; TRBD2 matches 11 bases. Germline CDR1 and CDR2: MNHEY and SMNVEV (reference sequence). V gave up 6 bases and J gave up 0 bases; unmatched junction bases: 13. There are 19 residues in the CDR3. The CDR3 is CASSRRLAGGARSYNEQFF. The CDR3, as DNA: TGTGCCAGCAGCCGACGATTAGCGGGAGGGGCCCGCTCCTACAATGAGCAGTTCTTC.

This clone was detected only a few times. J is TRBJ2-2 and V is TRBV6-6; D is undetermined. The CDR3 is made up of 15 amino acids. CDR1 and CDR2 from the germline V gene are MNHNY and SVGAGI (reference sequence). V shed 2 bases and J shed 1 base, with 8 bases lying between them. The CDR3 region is CASSYPGGNTGELFF. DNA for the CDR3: TGTGCCAGCAGTTACCCCGGCGGGAACACCGGGGAGCTGTTTTTT.

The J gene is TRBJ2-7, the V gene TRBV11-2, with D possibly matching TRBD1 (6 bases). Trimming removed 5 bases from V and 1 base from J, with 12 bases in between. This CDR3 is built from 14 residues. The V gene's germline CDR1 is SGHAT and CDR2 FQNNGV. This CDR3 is CASSPRTVSYEQYF. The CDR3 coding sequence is TGTGCCAGCAGCCCTAGGACAGTTTCCTACGAGCAGTACTTC.

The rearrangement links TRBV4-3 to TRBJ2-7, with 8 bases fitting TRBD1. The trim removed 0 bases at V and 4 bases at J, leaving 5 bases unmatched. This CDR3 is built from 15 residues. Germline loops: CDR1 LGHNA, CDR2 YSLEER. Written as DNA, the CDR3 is TGCGCCAGCAGCCAAGACATGGACAGGGTATACGAGCAGTACTTC. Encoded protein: CASSQDMDRVYEQYF.

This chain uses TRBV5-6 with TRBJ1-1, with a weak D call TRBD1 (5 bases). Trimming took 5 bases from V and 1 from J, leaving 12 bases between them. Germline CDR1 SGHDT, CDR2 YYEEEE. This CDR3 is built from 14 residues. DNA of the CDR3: TGTGCCAGCAGTATGACGGGGGGGAACACTGAAGCTTTCTTT. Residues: CASSMTGGNTEAFF.

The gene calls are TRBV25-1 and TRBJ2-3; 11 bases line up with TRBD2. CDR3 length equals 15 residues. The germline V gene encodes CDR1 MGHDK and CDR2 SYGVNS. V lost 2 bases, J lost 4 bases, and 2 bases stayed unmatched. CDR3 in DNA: TGTGCCAGCAGTGAAGGGGGACTAGCGGCAGATACGCAGTATTTT. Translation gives CASSEGGLAADTQYF.

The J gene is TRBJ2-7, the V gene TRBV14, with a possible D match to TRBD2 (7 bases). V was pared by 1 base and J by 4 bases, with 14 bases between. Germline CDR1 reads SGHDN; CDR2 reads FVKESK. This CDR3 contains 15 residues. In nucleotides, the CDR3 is TGTGCCAGCAGCCAAGCACAGGAGGGGGGGTACGAGCAGTACTTC. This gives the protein CASSQAQEGGYEQYF.

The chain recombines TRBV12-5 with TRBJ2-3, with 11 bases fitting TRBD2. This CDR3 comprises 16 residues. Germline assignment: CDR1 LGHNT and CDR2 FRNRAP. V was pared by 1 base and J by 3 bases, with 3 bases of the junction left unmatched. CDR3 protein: CASGLGLAGRTDTQYF. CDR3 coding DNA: TGTGCTAGTGGTTTGGGACTAGCGGGGAGGACAGATACGCAGTATTTT.

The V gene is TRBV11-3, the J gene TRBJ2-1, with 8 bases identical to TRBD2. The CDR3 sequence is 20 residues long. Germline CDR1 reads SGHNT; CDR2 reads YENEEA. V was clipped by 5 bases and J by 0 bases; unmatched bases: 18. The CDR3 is CASSPGRGSLSGSSYNEQFF. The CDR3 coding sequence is TGTGCCAGCAGCCCCGGCCGGGGGAGTCTGAGCGGGAGCTCCTACAATGAGCAGTTCTTC.

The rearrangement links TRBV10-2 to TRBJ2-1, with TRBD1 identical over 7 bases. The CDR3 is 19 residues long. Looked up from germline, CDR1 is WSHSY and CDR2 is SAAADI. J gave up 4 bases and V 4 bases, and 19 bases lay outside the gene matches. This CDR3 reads CASSVGAYRGGLLYNEQFF. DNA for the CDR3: TGCGCCAGCAGTGTAGGGGCCTACAGGGGTGGGTTACTTTACAATGAGCAGTTCTTC.

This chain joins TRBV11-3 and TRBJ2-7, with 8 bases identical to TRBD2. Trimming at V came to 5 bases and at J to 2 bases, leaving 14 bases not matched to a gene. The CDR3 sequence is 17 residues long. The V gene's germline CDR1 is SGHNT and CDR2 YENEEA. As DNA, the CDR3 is TGTGCCAGCAGCCCCGGAACGGGAGGGCCGCGGGCCTACGAGCAGTACTTC. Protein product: CASSPGTGGPRAYEQYF.

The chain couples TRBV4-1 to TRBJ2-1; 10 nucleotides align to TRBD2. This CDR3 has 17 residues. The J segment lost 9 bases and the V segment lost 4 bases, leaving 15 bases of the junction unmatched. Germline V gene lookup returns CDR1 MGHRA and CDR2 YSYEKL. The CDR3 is CASSLSIRASGSLEQFF. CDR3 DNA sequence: TGCGCCAGCAGCCTCAGCATACGGGCTAGCGGGAGTCTTGAGCAGTTCTTC.

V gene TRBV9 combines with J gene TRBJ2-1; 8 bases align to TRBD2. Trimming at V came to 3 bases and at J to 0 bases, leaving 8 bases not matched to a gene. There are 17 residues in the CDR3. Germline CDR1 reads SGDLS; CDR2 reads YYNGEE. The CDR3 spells CASSGNSGESSYNEQFF. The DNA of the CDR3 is TGTGCCAGCAGCGGAAATAGCGGGGAGAGCTCCTACAATGAGCAGTTCTTC.